These 14 T cell receptor beta chains were sequenced from one sample in a study of blood T cell repertoires in COVID-19. The repertoire was sequenced with immunoSEQ multiplex PCR; TCRdb's copy has only in-frame clones and lacks some. Of 120,000 or so clones in the sample, 70% to 85% were seen once. Input material: peripheral blood. All receptors come from a woman in her sixties or seventies with acute or convalescent COVID-19.

The chain joins TRBV27 to TRBJ1-1; D gene ambiguous. Trimming took 5 bases from V and 3 from J, leaving 16 bases between them. Looked up from germline, CDR1 is MNHEY and CDR2 is SMNVEV (reference sequence). The CDR3 spans 15 residues. CDR3 nucleotide sequence: TGTGCCAGCAGTCGAGTACGCGCGGGATACACTGAAGCTTTCTTT. Its translation: CASSRVRAGYTEAFF.

The V and J genes are TRBV7-6 and TRBJ2-2, with 8 bases identical to TRBD2. Germline-derived CDR1 and CDR2 are SGHVS and FNYEAQ. After removal of 1 base from V and 6 bases from J, the junction contained 7 bases not matched to a gene. The CDR3 spans 16 residues. The CDR3 region is CASSLGVAGFSGELFF. CDR3 nucleotides: TGTGCCAGCAGCTTAGGGGTAGCGGGGTTTTCCGGGGAGCTGTTTTTT. The full variable domain, its missing parts supplied by reference TRBV7-6 and TRBJ2-2, is GAGVSQSPRYKVTKRGQDVALRCDPISGHVSLYWYRQALGQGPEFLTYFNYEAQQDKSGLPNDRFSAERPEGSISTLTIQRTEQRDSAMYRCASSLGVAGFSGELFFGEGSRLTVL.

CDR3 DNA sequence: TGTGCCAGCTTCAGGGGGCGGGACACTGAAGCTTTCTTT. It yields the protein CASFRGRDTEAFF. The chain recombines TRBV5-4 with TRBJ1-1, with 8 bases that match TRBD1. Germline CDR1 is SGHNT and CDR2 is YYREEE (reference sequence). CDR3 size: 13 residues. Trimming cost V 7 bases and J 3 bases; bases outside gene matches: 5.

The chain is built from TRBV23-1 and TRBJ1-1, with D unresolved. TRBV23-1 is an open reading frame, and its role is uncertain. Deletions cut 0 bases from V and 2 bases from J, with 13 bases between. This CDR3 is built from 16 residues. The CDR3 DNA reads TGCGCCAGCAGTCAATCCCGCAGGCCGCTTAACACTGAAGCTTTCTTT. Amino acids: CASSQSRRPLNTEAFF.

V and J are TRBV2 and TRBJ1-3; the D gene is possibly TRBD1 (6 bases). The CDR3 length is 14 residues. V lost 6 bases and J 0 bases, leaving 9 bases between the germline ends. CDR1 SNHLY and CDR2 FYNNEI come from the germline V gene. The DNA of the CDR3 is TGTGCCAGCAGGCTGGACAGCTCTGGAAACACCATATATTTT. Translated: CASRLDSSGNTIYF.

The genes are TRBV5-5 and TRBJ2-1; 10 nucleotides align to TRBD2. The CDR3 is 14 amino acids. Germline V gene sequence: CDR1 SGHKS, CDR2 YYEKEE (reference sequence). V was pared by 9 bases and J by 7 bases, with 10 bases of the junction left unmatched. Here the CDR3 reads CATEPSGGYNEQFF. The CDR3 DNA is TGTGCCACCGAACCTAGCGGGGGCTATAATGAGCAGTTCTTC.

This clone was observed once. The chain is built from TRBV7-2 and TRBJ1-1, with D perhaps matching TRBD1 (5 bases). Looked up from germline, CDR1 is SGHTA and CDR2 is FQGNSA. V lost 6 bases, J lost 4 bases, and 15 bases lay in between. The CDR3 consists of 14 residues. The CDR3 spells CASRNPGGGTEAFF. CDR3 nucleotides: TGTGCCAGCAGAAATCCCGGGGGAGGCACTGAAGCTTTCTTT.

The J gene is TRBJ1-1, the V gene TRBV7-2; D not resolved. Germline V gene data show CDR1 as SGHTA and CDR2 as FQGNSA. The V gene lost 3 bases and the J gene lost 7 bases, with 15 bases spanning the gap. The CDR3 is made up of 14 amino acids. Here the CDR3 reads CASSFYRRVDEAFF. Written as DNA, the CDR3 is TGTGCCAGCAGCTTCTACCGGAGGGTTGATGAAGCTTTCTTT.

This chain connects TRBV30 to TRBJ1-1; 8 bases are a match to TRBD1. The CDR3 covers 13 residues. The germline CDR1 and CDR2 sequences are GTSNPN and SVGIG (reference sequence). Losses at the gene ends were 2 bases for V and 5 bases for J; bases not matched to a gene: 4. CDR3 loop: CAWSQGAGTEAFF. The CDR3 DNA reads as TGTGCCTGGAGTCAGGGGGCCGGGACTGAAGCTTTCTTT.

The V and J genes are TRBV19 and TRBJ2-3, with D possibly matching TRBD1 (7 bases). This CDR3 region has 14 residues. Trimming cost V 1 base and J 6 bases, with 11 bases left between them. Looked up from germline, CDR1 is LNHDA and CDR2 is SQIVND (reference sequence). CDR3 DNA sequence: TGTGCCAGTAGTATAGGTGCGGGACAGGATACGCAGTATTTT. It is translated as CASSIGAGQDTQYF.

The rearrangement joins TRBV5-6 to TRBJ1-2; unclear D gene. Trimming took 1 base from V and 8 from J, leaving 12 bases between them. The CDR3 is made up of 13 amino acids. From germline, CDR1 is SGHDT and CDR2 YYEEEE. The CDR3 region has the DNA TGTGCCAGCAGCTTGAGGGCAGAGGGAGGCTACACCTTC. Residues: CASSLRAEGGYTF. The full variable domain, completed using reference TRBV5-6 and TRBJ1-2, is DAGVTQSPTHLIKTRGQQVTLRCSPKSGHDTVSWYQQALGQGPQFIFQYYEEEERQRGNFPDRFSGHQFPNYSSELNVNALLLGDSALYLCASSLRAEGGYTFGSGTRLTVV.

This clone was counted a few times. The genes are TRBV15 and TRBJ1-5, with 8 bases that match TRBD1. This CDR3 has 14 amino acids. Germline trimming cut 3 bases from V and 7 bases from J; bases unmatched to any gene: 5. The V gene's germline CDR1 is LNHNV and CDR2 YYDKDF (reference sequence). Here the CDR3 DNA reads TGTGCCACCAGCAGGACAGGGGTAGGCCAGCCCCAGCATTTT. Its protein product is CATSRTGVGQPQHF.

The gene calls are TRBV29-1 and TRBJ1-4; 7 nucleotides align to TRBD1. CDR3 length equals 15 residues. The V gene end was trimmed by 4 bases and the J gene end by 4 bases; junction bases not matched to a gene: 9. Germline loops: CDR1 SQVTM, CDR2 ANQGSEA. The CDR3 DNA follows: TGCAGCGTTGGGTTGACCGGGACAGTTAATGAAAAACTGTTTTTT. Encoded protein: CSVGLTGTVNEKLFF.

The gene calls are TRBV18 and TRBJ1-1; possible D gene TRBD1, 6 bases. CDR1 and CDR2 from the germline V gene are KGHSH and LQKENI. The CDR3 loop spans 14 amino acids. With 6 bases removed from V and 1 base from J, the gap between germline ends came to 12 bases. The CDR3 here is CASSTGIGNTEAFF. As DNA, the CDR3 is TGTGCCAGCTCCACAGGGATAGGGAACACTGAAGCTTTCTTT.